Sequencing of this T cell receptor (beta chain) was carried out in a study of T cell changes during pregnancy in multiple sclerosis. TCRdb's copy holds only in-frame clones and misses some; the assay was immunoSEQ multiplex PCR. The repertoire includes roughly 74,000 clones, less than 90% of them detected once, and 3% to 4% sits in the top ten. Trimming took 3 bases from V and 2 from J; bases not matched to a gene: 4. Per the germline V gene, CDR1 is SEHNR and CDR2 is FQNEAQ (reference sequence). This CDR3 has 15 residues. The TCR was taken from a female donor with multiple sclerosis, enrolled in a pregnancy study. Sequencing was performed on peripheral blood, taken before pregnancy. The chain couples TRBV7-9 to TRBJ2-3; 8 bases are shared with TRBD2. CDR3 amino acids: CASSFAGGLTDTQYF. The CDR3 DNA follows: TGTGCCAGCAGCTTCGCGGGGGGTCTCACAGATACGCAGTATTTT. The complete variable domain, with remaining parts taken from reference TRBV7-9 and TRBJ2-3, reads DTGVSQNPRHKITKRGQNVTFRCDPISEHNRLYWYRQTLGQGPEFLTYFQNEAQLEKSRLLSDRFSAERPKGSFSTLEIQRTEQGDSAMYLCASSFAGGLTDTQYFGPGTRLTVL.